The rows below give T cell receptor beta chains drawn from one sample of a study of blood T cells in healthy people across ages. Each CDR3 protein is one row after TCRdb ran MiXCR on the 5' RACE reads. The table includes approximately 900,000 distinct CDR3 sequences, almost 30% detected once. These data also featured in a second study, about T cells of mothers and their children.

The sample consisted of blood. These receptors all stem from a woman aged 40-49 years in good health. CDR3s include the opening cysteine and the closing phenylalanine or tryptophan. A D gene is named only where the DNA matches it firmly. Clone size is not always given. Where it is, it says once, few, many or a class for expanded clones.

CDR3 protein: CSALSRTAKETQYF
CDR3 DNA: TGCAGTGCTTTATCCCGGACAGCCAAAGAGACCCAGTACTTC
J gene: TRBJ2-5
V gene: TRBV20-1
clone size: few
D gene: -

CDR3 protein: CASSLDRLNEQFF
CDR3 DNA: TGTGCCAGCAGCCTGGACAGACTCAATGAGCAGTTCTTC
J gene: TRBJ2-1
V gene: TRBV14
clone size: -
D gene: -

CDR3 protein: CASSSGQGRETQYF
CDR3 DNA: TGTGCCAGCAGTTCTGGACAGGGCAGAGAGACCCAGTACTTC
J gene: TRBJ2-5
V gene: TRBV28
clone size: many
D gene: TRBD1

CDR3 protein: CSQAQGARGDTQYF
CDR3 DNA: TGCAGTCAAGCCCAGGGGGCCCGTGGAGATACGCAGTATTTT
J gene: TRBJ2-3
V gene: TRBV20-1
clone size: many
D gene: TRBD1

CDR3 protein: CATEEAGDEKLFF
CDR3 DNA: TGTGCCACCGAGGAGGCGGGAGATGAAAAACTGTTTTTT
J gene: TRBJ1-4
V gene: TRBV28
clone size: -
D gene: -

CDR3 protein: CASTVYTGELFF
CDR3 DNA: TGTGCCAGCACGGTCTACACCGGGGAGCTGTTTTTT
J gene: TRBJ2-2
V gene: TRBV7-9
clone size: few
D gene: -

CDR3 protein: CSARVEGQGSPNGKLFF
CDR3 DNA: TGCAGTGCTAGAGTGGAGGGGCAGGGGTCGCCTAATGGAAAACTGTTTTTT
J gene: TRBJ1-4
V gene: TRBV20-1
clone size: -
D gene: -

CDR3 protein: CASSLEGVGPEAFF
CDR3 DNA: TGCGCCAGCAGCTTGGAAGGGGTTGGGCCTGAAGCTTTCTTT
J gene: TRBJ1-1
V gene: TRBV5-1
clone size: -
D gene: -

CDR3 protein: CSARTGIEADTQYF
CDR3 DNA: TGCAGTGCTAGAACGGGCATTGAGGCAGATACGCAGTATTTT
J gene: TRBJ2-3
V gene: TRBV20-1
clone size: few
D gene: -

CDR3 protein: CASSPTQKETQYF
CDR3 DNA: TGTGCCAGCAGCCCGACACAAAAAGAGACCCAGTACTTC
J gene: TRBJ2-5
V gene: TRBV3-1
clone size: few
D gene: -

CDR3 protein: CASSQGWQRTTYEQYF
CDR3 DNA: TGTGCCAGCAGCCAAGGATGGCAGAGGACTACCTACGAGCAGTACTTC
J gene: TRBJ2-7
V gene: TRBV3-1
clone size: few
D gene: -

CDR3 protein: CASSLGRRQAYGYTF
CDR3 DNA: TGTGCCAGCAGCTTAGGACGTCGGCAGGCATATGGCTACACCTTC
J gene: TRBJ1-2
V gene: TRBV7-9
clone size: few
D gene: -

CDR3 protein: CASSQSSRRSPLHF
CDR3 DNA: TGTGCCAGCAGCCAATCGAGCAGACGTTCACCCCTCCACTTT
J gene: TRBJ1-6
V gene: TRBV3-1
clone size: -
D gene: -

CDR3 protein: CASSYSKGSYGYTF
CDR3 DNA: TGTGCCAGCAGTTACTCGAAAGGGAGCTATGGCTACACCTTC
J gene: TRBJ1-2
V gene: TRBV6-6
clone size: -
D gene: -

CDR3 protein: CASSTQSWRDGYTF
CDR3 DNA: TGCGCCAGCAGCACTCAGTCCTGGCGGGATGGCTACACCTTC
J gene: TRBJ1-2
V gene: TRBV4-3
clone size: many
D gene: -

CDR3 protein: CSAELPGRAKNIQYF
CDR3 DNA: TGCAGTGCTGAACTGCCGGGACGTGCCAAAAACATTCAGTACTTC
J gene: TRBJ2-4
V gene: TRBV20-1
clone size: -
D gene: -

CDR3 protein: CSVADSSIYNEQYF
CDR3 DNA: TGCAGCGTTGCCGACAGCTCCATATACAATGAGCAGTACTTC
J gene: TRBJ2-7
V gene: TRBV29-1
clone size: few
D gene: -

CDR3 protein: CATSPARGGGYTF
CDR3 DNA: TGTGCCACCAGCCCCGCTCGCGGGGGTGGCTACACCTTC
J gene: TRBJ1-2
V gene: TRBV15
clone size: -
D gene: -

CDR3 protein: CSVFGRAGNTEAFF
CDR3 DNA: TGCAGCGTTTTCGGCAGGGCGGGGAACACTGAAGCTTTCTTT
J gene: TRBJ1-1
V gene: TRBV29-1
clone size: few
D gene: -

CDR3 protein: CATWDEGLDGYTF
CDR3 DNA: TGTGCCACCTGGGACGAGGGGCTGGATGGCTACACCTTC
J gene: TRBJ1-2
V gene: TRBV27
clone size: few
D gene: -

CDR3 protein: CASSQETGNGYTF
CDR3 DNA: TGCGCCAGCAGCCAAGAAACAGGGAATGGCTACACCTTC
J gene: TRBJ1-2
V gene: TRBV4-3
clone size: -
D gene: -

CDR3 protein: CSAREESYEQYF
CDR3 DNA: TGCAGTGCTAGAGAGGAGTCCTACGAGCAGTACTTC
J gene: TRBJ2-7
V gene: TRBV20-1
clone size: many
D gene: -

CDR3 protein: CARGTGHYNEQFF
CDR3 DNA: TGTGCCCGCGGGACAGGGCACTACAATGAGCAGTTCTTC
J gene: TRBJ2-1
V gene: TRBV12-3/TRBV12-4
clone size: -
D gene: TRBD1

CDR3 protein: CSARREGVESPLHF
CDR3 DNA: TGCAGTGCTAGGAGGGAGGGGGTAGAATCACCCCTCCACTTT
J gene: TRBJ1-6
V gene: TRBV20-1
clone size: -
D gene: -

CDR3 protein: CASSLLNQPQHF
CDR3 DNA: TGTGCCAGCAGTCTTCTCAATCAGCCCCAGCATTTT
J gene: TRBJ1-5
V gene: TRBV28
clone size: many
D gene: -

CDR3 protein: CASSVQGFSDYGYTF
CDR3 DNA: TGCGCCAGCAGCGTACAGGGGTTTTCCGACTATGGCTACACCTTC
J gene: TRBJ1-2
V gene: TRBV5-1
clone size: -
D gene: TRBD1

CDR3 protein: CATSDPRGGEWTQYF
CDR3 DNA: TGTGCCACCAGTGATCCTAGGGGGGGGGAGTGGACCCAGTACTTC
J gene: TRBJ2-5
V gene: TRBV24-1
clone size: -
D gene: -

CDR3 protein: CSVVVTGQGTEGYTF
CDR3 DNA: TGCAGCGTTGTTGTAACTGGACAGGGGACGGAGGGCTACACCTTC
J gene: TRBJ1-2
V gene: TRBV29-1
clone size: few
D gene: TRBD1

CDR3 protein: CASSPSGRRNTEAFF
CDR3 DNA: TGTGCCAGCAGCCCGTCCGGACGTCGGAACACTGAAGCTTTCTTT
J gene: TRBJ1-1
V gene: TRBV28
clone size: -
D gene: -

CDR3 protein: CSARTGWPNSPLHF
CDR3 DNA: TGCAGTGCCAGGACAGGTTGGCCCAATTCACCCCTCCACTTT
J gene: TRBJ1-6
V gene: TRBV20-1
clone size: few
D gene: TRBD1

CDR3 protein: CSASLGQYEQYF
CDR3 DNA: TGCAGTGCTAGTCTAGGACAATACGAGCAGTACTTC
J gene: TRBJ2-7
V gene: TRBV20-1
clone size: -
D gene: -

CDR3 protein: CASSLPTGAGDYGYTF
CDR3 DNA: TGTGCCAGCAGCCTACCAACAGGGGCCGGTGACTATGGCTACACCTTC
J gene: TRBJ1-2
V gene: TRBV28
clone size: few
D gene: TRBD1